The 30 T cell receptor beta chains below were found in one sample sequenced in a study of T cells expressing NK-cell markers. TCRdb derives one entry per CDR3 protein from the 5' RACE reads, leaving out DNA. The sample data list 440,000 or so distinct CDR3 sequences. The source material was blood T cells: a sorted CD56 or NKG2C T cell subset, CD4+ or CD8+ T cells, or bulk PBMC T cells (not recorded which). Receptors originate from a woman aged 18 to 75 in good health.

The V call is TRBV6-5, the J call TRBJ2-7. CDR3 length: 14 residues. The V gene's germline CDR1 is MNHEY and CDR2 SVGAGI. CDR3 sequence: CASSYTPVTYEQYF.

V and J are TRBV6-1 and TRBJ2-7; the TCRdb call, TRBD2, lacks DNA for checking. CDR1 is MNHNS and CDR2 is SASEGT in the germline V gene. CDR3 length equals 13 residues. The CDR3 loop is CAAMRGPSYEQYF.

The V and J genes are TRBV5-1 and TRBJ2-1; TCRdb names TRBD2, which stays unverified in the absence of DNA. The CDR3 has 17 residues. The germline CDR1 and CDR2 sequences are SGHRS and YFSETQ. The CDR3 is CASSLAPGTSGKNEQFF.

The V and J genes are TRBV11-2 and TRBJ2-1; TCRdb gives TRBD1 as the D gene, but with no DNA this cannot be confirmed. Germline assignment: CDR1 SGHAT and CDR2 FQNNGV. The CDR3 length is 16 residues. The CDR3 is CASSLVPGGRNNEQFF.

This chain joins TRBV5-1 and TRBJ1-1; as DNA is missing, the TRBD1 call by TCRdb cannot be tested. Germline CDR1 reads SGHRS; CDR2 reads YFSETQ. The CDR3 is 16 amino acids. The CDR3 spells CASWLGGGEMNTEAFF.

The chain is built from TRBV27 and TRBJ2-1; the TCRdb D gene call, TRBD1, has no DNA to confirm it. CDR3 length: 11 amino acids. The germline gives CDR1 MNHEY, CDR2 SMNVEV (reference sequence). The CDR3: CASSTLGEQFF.

V gene TRBV2 combines with J gene TRBJ2-5; TCRdb returns TRBD2, unconfirmable since there is no DNA. Germline-derived CDR1 and CDR2 are SNHLY and FYNNEI. The CDR3 spans 14 residues. CDR3 sequence reads: CASILGENQETQYF.

This chain uses TRBV4-1 with TRBJ2-1. The CDR3 is 15 amino acids. Germline loops: CDR1 MGHRA, CDR2 YSYEKL. The CDR3: CASSQFRLSYNEQFF.

The chain has TRBV28 and TRBJ2-2; the D gene TCRdb calls, TRBD1, cannot be checked with no DNA. The CDR3 is made up of 17 amino acids. The germline gives CDR1 MDHEN, CDR2 SYDVKM. The CDR3 sequence: CASSGTGARARPGELFF.

The chain recombines TRBV6-2 or TRBV6-3 with TRBJ1-1; no DNA is available, so the TRBD1 call from TCRdb remains unchecked. CDR1 and CDR2 from the germline V gene are MNHEY and SVGEGT. The CDR3 consists of 14 residues. The CDR3 region is CASRQAGSDTEAFF.

This chain uses TRBV7-2 with TRBJ2-1; TCRdb's D call, TRBD1, is unchecked because there is no DNA. The CDR3 is 13 residues long. Germline V CDR1 and CDR2: SGHTA, FQGNSA. The CDR3 loop reads CASTLDRGNEQFF. Filled out from reference TRBV7-2 and TRBJ2-1, the complete variable domain reads GAGVSQSPSNKVTEKGKDVELRCDPISGHTALYWYRQSLGQGLEFLIYFQGNSAPDKSGLPSDRFSAERTGGSVSTLTIQRTQQEDSAVYLCASTLDRGNEQFFGPGTRLTVL.

The J gene is TRBJ1-5, the V gene TRBV28. Per germline, CDR1 MDHEN and CDR2 SYDVKM. This CDR3 spans 13 amino acids. CDR3 sequence: CASTTPREKPQHF.

This chain uses TRBV12-3 or TRBV12-4 with TRBJ2-1; TCRdb outputs TRBD2, but without DNA this stays unchecked. This CDR3 has 16 residues. CDR3 protein: CASSDPGTSGFNEQFF.

This chain joins TRBV4-1 and TRBJ2-5; the D call from TCRdb, TRBD2, cannot be confirmed without DNA. CDR1 MGHRA and CDR2 YSYEKL come from the germline V gene. The CDR3 is 14 residues long. This CDR3 reads CASSQDVPSGGQYF.

V is TRBV24-1 and J is TRBJ2-1. The CDR3 consists of 15 residues. Per the germline V gene, CDR1 is KGHDR and CDR2 is SFDVKD. The CDR3 region is CATSDTVRLGNEQFF.

This sequence joins TRBV4-2 and TRBJ2-3; the TCRdb call, TRBD1, lacks DNA for checking. Looked up from germline, CDR1 is LGHNA and CDR2 is YNFKEQ. This CDR3 is built from 18 residues. This CDR3 is CASSQDARVDRSADTQYF.

The chain recombines TRBV19 with TRBJ2-1; as DNA is missing, the TRBD2 call by TCRdb cannot be tested. This CDR3 contains 17 residues. Germline CDR1 is LNHDA and CDR2 is SQIVND (reference sequence). The CDR3 here is CATSRPTSGLSYNEQFF.

The chain uses TRBV6-5 and TRBJ2-3; the D call of TRBD2 rests on TCRdb alone, since no DNA is present to check it. Per germline, CDR1 MNHEY and CDR2 SVGAGI. The CDR3 contains 16 residues. The CDR3 region is CASSYGTSGRTDTQYF.

V gene TRBV27 combines with J gene TRBJ2-3. The CDR3 covers 13 residues. Looked up from germline, CDR1 is MNHEY and CDR2 is SMNVEV (reference sequence). The CDR3 loop reads CASSYQHGDTQYF.

The chain recombines TRBV25-1 with TRBJ2-5; TCRdb calls TRBD2, which cannot be checked without DNA. CDR1 is MGHDK and CDR2 is SYGVNS in the germline V gene. The CDR3 has 14 amino acids. The CDR3 here is CASSEGTKGQTQYF.

The chain couples TRBV27 to TRBJ2-7. CDR3 size: 12 residues. The germline gives CDR1 MNHEY, CDR2 SMNVEV (reference sequence). The CDR3 loop is CASTGSTYEQYF.

J is TRBJ2-1 and V is TRBV29-1; the D call from TCRdb, TRBD1, cannot be confirmed without DNA. This CDR3 comprises 13 residues. Germline CDR1 and CDR2: SQVTM and ANQGSEA. This CDR3 is CSTPWQGPNEQFF.

The chain combines TRBV20-1 with TRBJ1-6; there is no DNA to check the TCRdb D call of TRBD1. The V gene's germline CDR1 is DFQATT and CDR2 SNEGSKA (reference sequence). CDR3 length equals 13 residues. The CDR3 spells CSYRQGFNSPLHF.

The chain uses TRBV7-6 and TRBJ1-5; TCRdb's D call, TRBD1, is unchecked because there is no DNA. The V gene's germline CDR1 is SGHVS and CDR2 FNYEAQ. This CDR3 comprises 13 residues. CDR3 sequence: CASSGQMDQPQHF.

This chain joins TRBV6-2 or TRBV6-3 and TRBJ1-1. CDR3 length: 15 amino acids. Germline CDR1 is MNHEY and CDR2 is SVGEGT. The CDR3 region is CASSTEGWAGTEAFF.

The chain recombines TRBV19 with TRBJ1-5; TCRdb indicates TRBD1, and absent DNA this call remains unverified. CDR1 and CDR2 (germline): LNHDA, SQIVND (reference sequence). The CDR3 loop spans 15 amino acids. The CDR3 reads CASSIPRKGDQPQHF.

This chain joins TRBV7-2 and TRBJ2-5; absent DNA, TCRdb's TRBD1 call cannot be checked. Germline assignment: CDR1 SGHTA and CDR2 FQGNSA. This CDR3 region has 14 residues. The CDR3: CASRLTGSSATQYF.

This chain connects TRBV29-1 to TRBJ2-7; TCRdb selects TRBD2, and the lack of DNA leaves this call unchecked. Germline values: CDR1 SQVTM, CDR2 ANQGSEA. The CDR3 runs to 15 residues. The CDR3 here is CSVETPSGRVDEQYF.

The chain has TRBV28 and TRBJ2-1; TCRdb returns TRBD2, unconfirmable since there is no DNA. There are 16 residues in the CDR3. The germline V gene has CDR1 MDHEN and CDR2 SYDVKM. Here the CDR3 reads CASSSGGTNTYNEQFF.

The V and J genes are TRBV9 and TRBJ1-3; TCRdb's D call of TRBD1 is untestable without DNA. This CDR3 has 16 amino acids. Per the germline V gene, CDR1 is SGDLS and CDR2 is YYNGEE. Here the CDR3 reads CASSAQTVSSGNTIYF.